What follows are 7 T cell receptor beta chains derived from one specimen sequenced in a study of blood T cell repertoires in COVID-19. Repertoires were generated with immunoSEQ multiplex PCR, while TCRdb's copy carries only in-frame clones and drops some. The data hold roughly 380,000 clones, with around nine tenths observed a single time. Sequencing input: PBMCs or T cells enriched from blood (not recorded which). All receptors come from a young woman who had been exposed to COVID-19.

This clone was detected a few times. This rearrangement joins TRBV18 to TRBJ1-1; the match to TRBD1 covers 9 bases. Germline V gene sequence: CDR1 KGHSH, CDR2 LQKENI. J was trimmed by 3 bases and V by 3 bases; bases with no gene match: 8. The CDR3 is 16 amino acids. The CDR3 region has the DNA TGTGCCAGCTCACCCAGTACAGGGGGCGCCCACACTGAAGCTTTCTTT. Protein product: CASSPSTGGAHTEAFF.

This sequence joins TRBV5-4 and TRBJ2-1; 7 positions agree with TRBD2. In germline, CDR1 is SGHNT, CDR2 YYREEE (reference sequence). The CDR3 totals 16 residues. J lost 3 bases, V lost 0 bases, and 6 bases had no gene match. The CDR3 reads CASSLGSGGLYNEQFF. The CDR3, as DNA: TGTGCCAGCAGCTTGGGCTCGGGGGGACTCTACAATGAGCAGTTCTTC. The full variable domain, in which reference TRBV5-4 and TRBJ2-1 provide the parts outside the CDR3, is ETGVTQSPTHLIKTRGQQVTLRCSSQSGHNTVSWYQQALGQGPQFIFQYYREEENGRGNFPPRFSGLQFPNYSSELNVNALELDDSALYLCASSLGSGGLYNEQFFGPGTRLTVL.

The J gene is TRBJ2-7, the V gene TRBV13; D perhaps matches TRBD2 (5 bases). Looked up from germline, CDR1 is PRHDT and CDR2 is FYEKMQ (reference sequence). The CDR3 is 14 amino acids. V was trimmed by 3 bases and J by 6 bases, leaving 15 bases between them. CDR3 residues: CASSFWQLSGEQYF. CDR3 in DNA: TGTGCCAGCAGCTTTTGGCAACTGAGCGGCGAGCAGTACTTC.

This chain uses TRBV5-1 with TRBJ1-1; D might be TRBD1 (5 bases). The CDR3 runs to 15 residues. Germline V CDR1 and CDR2: SGHRS, YFSETQ. V was clipped by 4 bases and J by 0 bases, with 13 bases between them. This chain's CDR3 is CASSPRQSMNTEAFF. CDR3 nucleotides: TGCGCCAGCAGCCCGAGACAGAGTATGAACACTGAAGCTTTCTTT.

V is TRBV12-2 and J is TRBJ1-3. TRBV12-2 is an annotated pseudogene. The CDR3 has 10 amino acids. CDR3 loop: CASLRDTIYF. The CDR3 DNA follows: TGTGCAAGTCTGAGGGACACCATATATTTT.

The V call is TRBV6-1, the J call TRBJ1-3; TRBD1 is a possible D gene (6 bases). Germline V gives CDR1 MNHNS, CDR2 SASEGT. The CDR3 is 18 residues long. V dropped 2 bases and J dropped 4 bases, with 21 bases sitting between them. CDR3 DNA: TGTGCCAGCAGTGAATGGGGTGGGGGACAACTGCGAGGAAACACCATATATTTT. Its translation: CASSEWGGGQLRGNTIYF.

This chain links TRBV29-1 with TRBJ2-7, with unresolved D. V lost 4 bases to trimming and J lost 7 bases, with 8 bases between them. This CDR3 comprises 10 residues. The germline CDR1 and CDR2 sequences are SQVTM and ANQGSEA. The CDR3 region has the DNA TGCAGCGTTGCTGAACATGAGCAGTACTTC. Amino acids: CSVAEHEQYF.